Sequencing of this T cell receptor beta chain was carried out in a study of molecular identifiers for immune sequencing clone quantification. On this clonotype: Its antigen is unknown.

Each library that profiled naive CD8 cells came from 20,000 to 1,000,000 sorted cells with 10%, 30% or 50% RNA. CD8+CD4-CCR7+CD45RA+ sorting gave the naive CD8 T cells. Whole-study results and caveats: Spiked Jurkat TCR RNA equivalent to one cell was reportedly detectable in approximately 1 million naive cells.

Using its own MiXCR run on the PCR reads, TCRdb lists one record per CDR3 protein. The table records tens of thousands of distinct CDR3 sequences, approximately 18% of them present only once. Trimming removed 5 bases from V and 0 bases from J, with 11 bases in between. The CDR3 is 14 amino acids. Germline V gives CDR1 DFQATT, CDR2 SNEGSKA (reference sequence). The chain is built from TRBV20-1 and TRBJ2-1; D perhaps matches TRBD1 (5 bases). The specimen sequenced was naive CD8+ T cells from blood, with Jurkat cell RNA spiked in. Subset defined: FACS-sorted CD8+CD4-CCR7+CD45RA+ naive T cells. The sequence came from a human donor in good health. Some libraries in this study had Jurkat cell RNA spiked in. The CDR3 DNA follows: TGCAGTGCTGTCGACAGCAACTCCTACAATGAGCAGTTCTTC. Its protein is CSAVDSNSYNEQFF.